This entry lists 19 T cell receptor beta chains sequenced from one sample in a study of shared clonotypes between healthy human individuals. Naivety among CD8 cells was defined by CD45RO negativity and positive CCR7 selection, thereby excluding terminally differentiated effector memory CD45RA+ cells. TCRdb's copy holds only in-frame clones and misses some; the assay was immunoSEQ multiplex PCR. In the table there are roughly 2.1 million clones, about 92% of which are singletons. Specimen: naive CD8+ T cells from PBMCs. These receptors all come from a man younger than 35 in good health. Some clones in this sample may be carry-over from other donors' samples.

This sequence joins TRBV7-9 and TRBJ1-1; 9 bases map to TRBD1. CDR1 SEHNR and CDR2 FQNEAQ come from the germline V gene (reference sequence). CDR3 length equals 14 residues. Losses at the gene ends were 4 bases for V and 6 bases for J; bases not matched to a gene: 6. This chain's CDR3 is CASSSGTGWSEAFF. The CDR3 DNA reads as TGTGCCAGCAGCTCCGGGACAGGGTGGTCTGAAGCTTTCTTT. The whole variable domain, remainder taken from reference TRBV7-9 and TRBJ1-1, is DTGVSQNPRHKITKRGQNVTFRCDPISEHNRLYWYRQTLGQGPEFLTYFQNEAQLEKSRLLSDRFSAERPKGSFSTLEIQRTEQGDSAMYLCASSSGTGWSEAFFGQGTRLTVV.

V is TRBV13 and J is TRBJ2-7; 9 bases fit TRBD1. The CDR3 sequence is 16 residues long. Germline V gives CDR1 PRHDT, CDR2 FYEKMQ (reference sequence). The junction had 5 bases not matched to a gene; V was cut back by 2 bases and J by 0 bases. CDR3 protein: CASSLFRDRVSYEQYF. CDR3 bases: TGTGCCAGCAGCTTATTCCGGGACAGGGTCTCCTACGAGCAGTACTTC.

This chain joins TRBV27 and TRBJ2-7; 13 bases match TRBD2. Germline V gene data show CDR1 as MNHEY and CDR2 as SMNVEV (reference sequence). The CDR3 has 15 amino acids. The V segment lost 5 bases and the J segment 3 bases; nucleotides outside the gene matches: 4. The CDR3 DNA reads TGTGCCAGCAGTATCGGACTAGCGGGAGTCTACGAGCAGTACTTC. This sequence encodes CASSIGLAGVYEQYF.

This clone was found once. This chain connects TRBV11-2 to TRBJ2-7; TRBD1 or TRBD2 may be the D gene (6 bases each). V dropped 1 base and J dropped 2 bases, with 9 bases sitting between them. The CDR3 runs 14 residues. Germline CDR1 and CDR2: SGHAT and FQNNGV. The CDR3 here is CASSLVRGAYEQYF. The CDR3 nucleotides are TGTGCCAGCAGCTTAGTGAGGGGGGCCTACGAGCAGTACTTC.

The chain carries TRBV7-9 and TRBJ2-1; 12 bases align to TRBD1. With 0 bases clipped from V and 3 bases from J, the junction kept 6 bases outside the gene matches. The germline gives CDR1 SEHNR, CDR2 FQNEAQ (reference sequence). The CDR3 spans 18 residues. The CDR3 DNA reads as TGTGCCAGCAGCTTAGCTTGGGACAGGGGGCCAATCTACAATGAGCAGTTCTTC. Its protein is CASSLAWDRGPIYNEQFF.

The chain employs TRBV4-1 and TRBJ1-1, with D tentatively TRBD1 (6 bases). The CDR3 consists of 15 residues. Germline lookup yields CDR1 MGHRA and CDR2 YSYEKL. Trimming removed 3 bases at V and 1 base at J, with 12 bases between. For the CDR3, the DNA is TGCGCCAGCAGCCAGCTACAGGGACCGAACACTGAAGCTTTCTTT. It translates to CASSQLQGPNTEAFF.

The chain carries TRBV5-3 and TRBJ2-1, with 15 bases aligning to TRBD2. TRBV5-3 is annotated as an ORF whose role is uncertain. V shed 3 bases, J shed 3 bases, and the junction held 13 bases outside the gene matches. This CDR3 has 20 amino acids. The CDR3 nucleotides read TGTGCCAGAAGCTGGTCGGGACTAGCGGGAGGCCCAGCCTACTACAATGAGCAGTTCTTC. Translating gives CARSWSGLAGGPAYYNEQFF.

In DNA form, the CDR3 reads TGCAGCGTTAGACAGGGGGACACTGAAGCTTTCTTT. Translated, it gives CSVRQGDTEAFF. The chain has TRBV29-1 and TRBJ1-1; 9 positions agree with TRBD1. CDR1 is SQVTM and CDR2 is ANQGSEA in the germline V gene. V shed 5 bases, J shed 3 bases, and the junction held 1 base outside the gene matches. The CDR3 consists of 12 residues.

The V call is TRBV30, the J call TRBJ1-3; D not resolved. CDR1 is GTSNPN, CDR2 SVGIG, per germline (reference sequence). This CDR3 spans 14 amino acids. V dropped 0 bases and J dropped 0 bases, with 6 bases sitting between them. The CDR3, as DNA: TGTGCCTGGAGTGTTCGCAGCTCTGGAAACACCATATATTTT. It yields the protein CAWSVRSSGNTIYF.

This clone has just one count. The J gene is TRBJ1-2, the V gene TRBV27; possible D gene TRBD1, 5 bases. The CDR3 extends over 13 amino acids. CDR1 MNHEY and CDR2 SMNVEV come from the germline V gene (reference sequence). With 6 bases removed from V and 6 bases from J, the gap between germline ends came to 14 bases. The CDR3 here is CASSIIEGDGYTF. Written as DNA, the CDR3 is TGTGCCAGCAGCATTATCGAAGGGGATGGCTACACCTTC.

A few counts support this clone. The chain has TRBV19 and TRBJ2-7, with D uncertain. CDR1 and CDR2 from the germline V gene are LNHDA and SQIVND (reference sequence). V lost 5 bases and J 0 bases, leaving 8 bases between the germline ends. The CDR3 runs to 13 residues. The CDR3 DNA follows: TGTGCCAGTAGTCCCGTAGTCTCCTACGAGCAGTACTTC. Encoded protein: CASSPVVSYEQYF.

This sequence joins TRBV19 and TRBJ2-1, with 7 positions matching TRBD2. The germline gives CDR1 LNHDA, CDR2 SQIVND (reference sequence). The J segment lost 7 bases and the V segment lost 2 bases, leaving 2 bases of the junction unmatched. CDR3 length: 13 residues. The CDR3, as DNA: TGTGCCAGTAGTATAAGCGGGATGAATGAGCAGTTCTTC. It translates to CASSISGMNEQFF.

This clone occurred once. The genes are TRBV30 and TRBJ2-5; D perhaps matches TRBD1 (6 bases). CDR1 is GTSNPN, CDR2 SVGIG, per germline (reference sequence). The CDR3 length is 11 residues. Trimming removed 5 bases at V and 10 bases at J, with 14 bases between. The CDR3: CAWGFRDNQYF. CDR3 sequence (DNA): TGTGCCTGGGGGTTCCGGGACAACCAGTACTTC.

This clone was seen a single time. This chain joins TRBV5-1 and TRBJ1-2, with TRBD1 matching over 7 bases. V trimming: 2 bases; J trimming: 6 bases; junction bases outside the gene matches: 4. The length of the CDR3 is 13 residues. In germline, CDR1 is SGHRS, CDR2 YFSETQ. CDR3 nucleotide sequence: TGCGCCAGCAGCTTACGACAGGGACATGGCTACACCTTC. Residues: CASSLRQGHGYTF.

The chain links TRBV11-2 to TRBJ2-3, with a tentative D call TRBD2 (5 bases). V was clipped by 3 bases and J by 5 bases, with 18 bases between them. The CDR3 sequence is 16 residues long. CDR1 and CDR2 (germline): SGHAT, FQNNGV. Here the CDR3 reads CASSLLRGLNLDTQYF. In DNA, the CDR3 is TGTGCCAGCAGCTTGCTCCGCGGACTCAATCTAGATACGCAGTATTTT.

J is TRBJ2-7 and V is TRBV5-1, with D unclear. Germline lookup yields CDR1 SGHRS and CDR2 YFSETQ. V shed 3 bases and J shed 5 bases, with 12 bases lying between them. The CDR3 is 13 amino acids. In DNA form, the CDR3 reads TGCGCCAGCAGCTCCGCGGCCATCCACGAGCAGTACTTC. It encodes CASSSAAIHEQYF. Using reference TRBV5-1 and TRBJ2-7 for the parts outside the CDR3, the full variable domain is KAGVTQTPRYLIKTRGQQVTLSCSPISGHRSVSWYQQTPGQGLQFLFEYFSETQRNKGNFPGRFSGRQFSNSRSEMNVSTLELGDSALYLCASSSAAIHEQYFGPGTRLTVT.

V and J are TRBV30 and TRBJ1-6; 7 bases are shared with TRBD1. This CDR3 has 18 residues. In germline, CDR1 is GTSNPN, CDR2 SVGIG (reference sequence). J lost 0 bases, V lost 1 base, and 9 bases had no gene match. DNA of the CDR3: TGTGCCTGGAGTGCAACCTTGACAGGGATCTCCTATAATTCACCCCTCCACTTT. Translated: CAWSATLTGISYNSPLHF.

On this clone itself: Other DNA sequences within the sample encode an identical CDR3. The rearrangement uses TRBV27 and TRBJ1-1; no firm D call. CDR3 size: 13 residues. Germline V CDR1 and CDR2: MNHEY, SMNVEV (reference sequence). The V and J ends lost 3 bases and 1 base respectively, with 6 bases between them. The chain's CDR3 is CASSLFGNTEAFF. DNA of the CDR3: TGTGCCAGCAGTTTGTTCGGGAACACTGAAGCTTTCTTT.

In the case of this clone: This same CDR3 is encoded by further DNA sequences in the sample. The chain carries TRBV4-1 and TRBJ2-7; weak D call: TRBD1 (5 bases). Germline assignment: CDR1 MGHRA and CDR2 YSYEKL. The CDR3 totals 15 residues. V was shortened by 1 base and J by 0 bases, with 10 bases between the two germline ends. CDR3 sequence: CASSQGQGLSYEQYF. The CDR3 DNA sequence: TGCGCCAGCAGCCAAGGGCAGGGCCTCTCCTACGAGCAGTACTTC.